The rows below give T cell receptor beta chains drawn from one sample of a study of cytomegalovirus exposure and HLA in healthy donors. Using immunoSEQ multiplex PCR, the repertoire was profiled, and TCRdb retains in-frame clones only, with some absent. In the table there are about 140,000 clones, over 65% of which are singletons. The source material was PBMCs. These TCRs come from a woman younger than 45 in good health and CMV-seronegative. Each CDR3 is given with its conserved first and last residue. The D gene is left open where the match is weak. The size field is filled for only some rows; it gives once, few, many or a size class.

j_gene,abundance,v_gene,d_gene,CDR3nt,CDR3aa
TRBJ1-1,NA,TRBV7-8,NA,TGTGCCAGCAGCTCAACAGGGTATAACACTGAAGCTTTCTTT,CASSSTGYNTEAFF
TRBJ2-3,NA,TRBV4-2,TRBD1,TGTGCCAGCAGCCAAGATGGGACAGGAACAGATACGCAGTATTTT,CASSQDGTGTDTQYF
TRBJ2-1,NA,TRBV19,TRBD2,TGTGCCAGTAATCTAGGAGGCGGGAGGACCTACAATGAGCAGTTCTTC,CASNLGGGRTYNEQFF
TRBJ2-3,NA,TRBV6-5,NA,TGTGCCAGCAGTTACGGGCAGGGTCCAGATACGCAGTATTTT,CASSYGQGPDTQYF
TRBJ1-1,few,TRBV14,NA,TGTGCCAGCAGCCAAGACCGGGTGAACACTGAAGCTTTCTTT,CASSQDRVNTEAFF
TRBJ2-1,NA,TRBV6-6,NA,TGTGCCAGCAGCCCAAGCGGATACTCCTACAATGAGCAGTTCTTC,CASSPSGYSYNEQFF
TRBJ2-3,NA,TRBV6-6,TRBD1,TGTGCCAGCAGTTTCCGGACAGGGAGGAGTGGAGATACGCAGTATTTT,CASSFRTGRSGDTQYF
TRBJ1-4,few,TRBV27,NA,TGTGCCAGCAGTTTATGGGCGAATGAAAAACTGTTTTTT,CASSLWANEKLFF
TRBJ2-5,NA,TRBV11-1,TRBD2,TGTGCCAGCAGCCAAGTTAGCGGGGGGGGTTTTGAGACCCAGTACTTC,CASSQVSGGGFETQYF
TRBJ2-5,NA,TRBV29-1,TRBD2,TGCAGCGTTATACCGGGGGGGAGTCATCAAGAGACCCAGTACTTC,CSVIPGGSHQETQYF
TRBJ1-5,NA,TRBV7-2,NA,TGTGCCAGCAGCTTAGGAGGCTACAATCAGCCCCAGCATTTT,CASSLGGYNQPQHF